A single sample gave rise to the 5 T cell receptor beta chains below, sequenced in a study of response to subunit inactivated influenza vaccine listed by TCRdb under 2018. The library relied on RT-PCR. TCRdb names Illumina HiSeq 2500 as the instrument used. TCRdb trimmed public reads at Q25 via fastp, called clones via MiXCR and kept in-frame beta chains. Entries that share a CDR3 protein sequence are merged under the most common genes and DNA. Across this sample there are about 540,000 distinct CDR3 sequences, with under 30% seen only once. Jointly, the top ten make up around 2.8% of the sample. These same data were also listed under a study on T cells expressing NK-cell markers. The second publication reports: TCR beta cDNA libraries were made by 5'RACE template switching that added a universal primer site and unique molecular identifiers.

This sample comprised CD4+ T cells sorted from PBMCs, obtained approximately 13 days after vaccination. The receptors were gathered from a man in his fifties who received an inactivated influenza vaccine. Donor details come from another sample of the same person, matched by shared clones.

The table lists this clonotype with many counts. The chain recombines TRBV5-1 with TRBJ1-1; D is possibly TRBD1 (5 bases). V dropped 4 bases and J dropped 0 bases, with 16 bases sitting between them. This CDR3 has 16 amino acids. The V gene's germline CDR1 is SGHRS and CDR2 YFSETQ. CDR3 coding DNA: TGCGCCAGCAGCCCCCGAACAGGTTCTATGAACACTGAAGCTTTCTTT. Its translation is CASSPRTGSMNTEAFF.

The DNA of the CDR3 is TGCAGTGCGGACACAAGTGCGGCGAAAGGCTACACCTTC. Its protein product is CSADTSAAKGYTF. The gene calls are TRBV20-1 and TRBJ1-2; possibly TRBD1 for D (5 bases). The ends were cut back, 6 bases at V and 8 bases at J, with 19 bases in the middle. CDR1 is DFQATT and CDR2 is SNEGSKA in the germline V gene (reference sequence). There are 13 residues in the CDR3.

The chain joins TRBV7-9 to TRBJ1-6; TRBD1 agrees at 8 bases. Germline lookup yields CDR1 SEHNR and CDR2 FQNEAQ (reference sequence). V shed 8 bases and J 5 bases; nucleotides not matched to a gene: 11. This CDR3 region has 16 residues. CDR3 sequence (DNA): TGTGCCAGCGATCTCGGTACAGGGGGAAATAATTCACCCCTCCACTTT. Translating it yields CASDLGTGGNNSPLHF.

This clonotype has only a few counts. The chain links TRBV3-1 to TRBJ2-3; D remains ambiguous. V shed 3 bases and J shed 2 bases, with 6 bases lying between them. Germline lookup yields CDR1 LGHDT and CDR2 YNNKEL (reference sequence). The CDR3 sequence is 13 residues long. The CDR3 spells CASSHHDTDTQYF. DNA of the CDR3: TGTGCCAGCAGCCATCACGACACAGATACGCAGTATTTT.

The genes are TRBV4-1 and TRBJ2-2, with unresolved D. With 1 base removed from V and 2 bases from J, the gap between germline ends came to 11 bases. The CDR3 contains 16 residues. The germline V gene has CDR1 MGHRA and CDR2 YSYEKL. The CDR3 is CASSQVQGHNTGELFF. CDR3 nucleotides: TGCGCCAGCAGCCAAGTTCAAGGCCACAACACCGGGGAGCTGTTTTTT.